What follows are 4 T cell receptor beta chains derived from one specimen sequenced in a study of shared clonotypes between healthy human individuals. The repertoire was sequenced with immunoSEQ multiplex PCR; TCRdb's copy has only in-frame clones and lacks some. Counted here are roughly 1.4 million clones, approximately 98.5% occurring once; the ten biggest clones make up about 0.34%. Sequenced material: naive CD4+ T cells sorted from blood. Subset defined: CD45RA+ positively selected. The receptors were sampled from a man aged 25-40 years in good health.

The chain carries TRBV28 and TRBJ1-5, with unresolved D. Germline-derived CDR1 and CDR2 are MDHEN and SYDVKM. The CDR3 has 11 residues. Trimming cost V 8 bases and J 4 bases, with 6 bases left between them. In DNA form, the CDR3 reads TGTGCCAGCGTCCGAAATCAGCCCCAGCATTTT. Residues: CASVRNQPQHF.

The rearrangement links TRBV11-3 to TRBJ2-1; no clear D gene. V lost 3 bases and J 8 bases, leaving 17 bases between the germline ends. Germline V gene data show CDR1 as SGHNT and CDR2 as YENEEA. The CDR3 consists of 15 residues. CDR3 in amino acids: CASSFGERGVDEQFF. CDR3 nucleotide sequence: TGTGCCAGCAGCTTCGGTGAGCGAGGAGTGGATGAGCAGTTCTTC.

CDR3 loop: CASSLARGIQYF. CDR3 nucleotides: TGTGCCAGCAGCTTAGCACGTGGCATTCAGTACTTC. The chain is built from TRBV7-9 and TRBJ2-4, with D uncertain. There are 12 residues in the CDR3. Trimming removed 0 bases from V and 9 bases from J, with 6 bases in between. Per germline, CDR1 SEHNR and CDR2 FQNEAQ (reference sequence).

The chain employs TRBV5-4 and TRBJ2-5; 8 nucleotides align to TRBD2. Germline CDR1 SGHNT, CDR2 YYREEE (reference sequence). Germline trimming cut 4 bases from V and 5 bases from J; bases unmatched to any gene: 10. CDR3 length: 15 residues. This CDR3 is CASSLLAEGWETQYF. Here the CDR3 DNA reads TGTGCCAGCAGCCTACTAGCGGAGGGCTGGGAGACCCAGTACTTC.